Sequencing of this T cell receptor (beta chain) was carried out in a study of T cells in Graves' hyperthyroidism and ophthalmopathy. Diagnoses were established using clinical symptoms, serum thyroxine and TRAb, thyroid ultrasound and orbital computed tomography. TCR beta CDR3 regions were amplified from RNA transcripts. First-round RT-PCR targeting the TCR CDR3 was performed with the HTBI primer set. TCRdb re-analysed the multiplex PCR reads in MiXCR, keeping a single row per CDR3 protein. This table has about 640,000 distinct CDR3 sequences, roughly 20% appearing once. CDR1 SGHKS and CDR2 YYEKEE come from the germline V gene (reference sequence). V lost 4 bases, J lost 7 bases, and 5 bases stayed unmatched. The CDR3 extends over 13 amino acids.

The chain combines TRBV5-5 with TRBJ2-3; 8 positions match TRBD1. This receptor was taken from a young man with Graves' ophthalmopathy. The sample comprised blood. This CDR3 is CASSDRGVHTQYF. The CDR3 DNA sequence: TGTGCCAGCAGCGACAGGGGTGTGCATACGCAGTATTTT.